This record covers a single T cell receptor beta chain. Antigen unknown. Stable Graves' hyperthyroidism denoted no ophthalmopathy progression over 18 months. This sample is drawn from a study of T cells in Graves' hyperthyroidism and ophthalmopathy. The study's findings and limits: Ophthalmopathy, as predicted by the model, came a median roughly 6.3 months after the prediction. Ophthalmopathy stood apart from stable hyperthyroidism in a 13 V-J model. Most thyroid-expanded clonotypes above 0.001 were also found in blood.

RNA transcripts provided the source from which TCR beta CDR3 regions were amplified. First-round RT-PCR targeting the TCR CDR3 was performed with the HTBI primer set. MiXCR was run by TCRdb on the multiplex PCR reads, yielding one entry per CDR3 protein. The sample shows hundreds of thousands of distinct CDR3 sequences, over 15% of them seen only once. The CDR3 is 14 amino acids. V lost 2 bases, J lost 5 bases, and 12 bases lay in between. Germline CDR1 reads LGHDT; CDR2 reads YNNKEL (reference sequence). The rearrangement links TRBV3-1 to TRBJ2-5; maybe TRBD2 (7 bases). The specimen sequenced was blood. The receptor's source is a woman under 30 with Graves' hyperthyroidism. For the CDR3, the DNA is TGTGCCAGCAGCCAACCCGGGGGGCCTGAGACCCAGTACTTC. It is translated as CASSQPGGPETQYF.